Below are 17 T cell receptor beta chains sequenced from a single sample in a study of T cell responses to AZD1222 COVID-19 vaccine. Sequencing used immunoSEQ multiplex PCR; TCRdb keeps in-frame clones, though not all of them. This table has 75,000 to 90,000 clones, 70% to 90% appearing once. The source was peripheral blood, collected 28 days after the second AZD1222 dose. The receptors shown here come from an adult who received the AZD1222 COVID-19 vaccine.

This chain joins TRBV2 and TRBJ2-7; a possible D gene is TRBD2 (6 bases). Trimming removed 7 bases from V and 2 bases from J, with 12 bases in between. This CDR3 region has 13 residues. CDR1 and CDR2 (germline): SNHLY, FYNNEI. The CDR3 nucleotides read TGTGCCAGCATGCGGGATTCCCCCTACGAGCAGTACGTC. Amino acid sequence: CASMRDSPYEQYV.

The chain uses TRBV6-5 and TRBJ1-2, with D unresolved. V was clipped by 3 bases and J by 0 bases, with 11 bases between them. The CDR3 is made up of 15 amino acids. CDR1 MNHEY and CDR2 SVGAGI come from the germline V gene. The CDR3 DNA is TGTGCCAGCAGTTATAGCTCTGGTTCTAACTATGGCTACACCTTC. Translation: CASSYSSGSNYGYTF.

The rearrangement joins TRBV3-1 (or the pseudogene TRBV3-2) to TRBJ2-5; a weak D match, TRBD2 (5 bases). Per germline, CDR1 LGHDT and CDR2 YNNKEL (reference sequence). Trimming cost V 1 base and J 4 bases, with 13 bases left between them. CDR3 length equals 15 residues. CDR3 protein: CASSQGRLKSETQYF. CDR3 bases: TGTGCCAGCAGCCAAGGTAGACTAAAATCAGAGACCCAGTACTTC.

The chain has TRBV28 and TRBJ2-2; 13 bases align to TRBD2. The CDR3 has 15 amino acids. J was trimmed by 11 bases and V by 2 bases; bases with no gene match: 5. Germline V gene lookup returns CDR1 MDHEN and CDR2 SYDVKM. The CDR3 nucleotides are TGTGCCAGCAGTTTAGGGACTAGCGGGATTGGTGAGCTGTTTTTT. Translating it yields CASSLGTSGIGELFF.

V is TRBV7-9 and J is TRBJ1-2; 7 nucleotides line up with TRBD1. The CDR3 consists of 14 residues. The J segment lost 4 bases and the V segment lost 10 bases, leaving 12 bases of the junction unmatched. CDR1 and CDR2 from the germline V gene are SEHNR and FQNEAQ (reference sequence). CDR3 in amino acids: CATQRDRNIYGYTF. CDR3 nucleotides: TGTGCCACCCAGCGGGACAGAAACATCTATGGCTACACCTTC.

The chain uses TRBV30 and TRBJ1-1; the match to TRBD1 covers 9 bases. V lost 5 bases and J lost 6; bases outside the gene matches: 10. The CDR3 has 14 amino acids. Germline CDR1 is GTSNPN and CDR2 is SVGIG (reference sequence). The CDR3 nucleotides read TGTGCCTGGGGCGGACGGGGACAGGGCGCTGAAGCTTTCTTT. It encodes CAWGGRGQGAEAFF.

The chain couples TRBV4-3 to TRBJ1-3, with D possibly matching TRBD1 (5 bases). This CDR3 contains 15 residues. CDR1 is LGHNA, CDR2 YSLEER, per germline. V lost 1 base to trimming and J lost 0 bases, with 7 bases between them. This CDR3 is CASSQGDSSGNTIYF. CDR3 DNA: TGCGCCAGCAGCCAAGGAGACAGCTCTGGAAACACCATATATTTT.

The chain has TRBV7-2 and TRBJ1-2; possibly TRBD1 for D (5 bases). Germline assignment: CDR1 SGHTA and CDR2 FQGNSA. This CDR3 has 16 residues. The V end was cut by 0 bases, the J end by 1 base, with 12 bases between. CDR3: CASSLARGRLNYGYTF. The CDR3 nucleotides read TGTGCCAGCAGCTTAGCGAGGGGACGGCTTAACTATGGCTACACCTTC. Filled out from reference TRBV7-2 and TRBJ1-2, the complete variable domain reads GAGVSQSPSNKVTEKGKDVELRCDPISGHTALYWYRQSLGQGLEFLIYFQGNSAPDKSGLPSDRFSAERTGGSVSTLTIQRTQQEDSAVYLCASSLARGRLNYGYTFGSGTRLTVV.

The V and J genes are TRBV3-1 (or the pseudogene TRBV3-2) and TRBJ1-1, with no clear D. The CDR3 covers 13 residues. V was trimmed by 0 bases and J by 7 bases, leaving 9 bases between them. Germline CDR1 reads LGHDT; CDR2 reads YNNKEL (reference sequence). The CDR3 sequence: CASSQDIGSEAFF. The DNA of the CDR3 is TGTGCCAGCAGCCAAGATATTGGAAGTGAAGCTTTCTTT.

This chain uses TRBV25-1 with TRBJ2-2; possibly TRBD1 or TRBD2 for D (5 bases each). Germline V lookup: CDR1 MGHDK, CDR2 SYGVNS. The CDR3 consists of 15 residues. V lost 7 bases and J 3 bases, leaving 15 bases between the germline ends. CDR3 bases: TGTGCCAGCACTCCTGGGGGACGGGACACCGGGGAGCTGTTTTTT. This codes for CASTPGGRDTGELFF.

The chain uses TRBV11-3 and TRBJ1-4, with D unclear. V was trimmed by 8 bases and J by 7 bases, leaving 11 bases between them. The CDR3 covers 12 residues. Germline CDR1 reads SGHNT; CDR2 reads YENEEA. The CDR3 bases are TGTGCCAGCGGAACTGTTGGTGAAAAACTGTTTTTT. Protein: CASGTVGEKLFF.

V is TRBV11-2 and J is TRBJ1-6; D remains ambiguous. In germline, CDR1 is SGHAT, CDR2 FQNNGV. This CDR3 region has 13 residues. V was pared by 5 bases and J by 6 bases, with 8 bases between. This chain's CDR3 is CASSVLANSPLHF. The CDR3 DNA sequence: TGTGCCAGCAGCGTGCTAGCTAATTCACCCCTCCACTTT. The entire variable domain, with the rest obtained from reference TRBV11-2 and TRBJ1-6, is as follows: EAGVAQSPRYKIIEKRQSVAFWCNPISGHATLYWYQQILGQGPKLLIQFQNNGVVDDSQLPKDRFSAERLKGVDSTLKIQPAKLEDSAVYLCASSVLANSPLHFGNGTRLTVT.

The rearrangement links TRBV7-2 to TRBJ1-3, with D possibly matching TRBD1 (5 bases). CDR1 and CDR2 from the germline V gene are SGHTA and FQGNSA. The CDR3 is 15 residues long. The V gene lost 6 bases and the J gene lost 4 bases, with 16 bases spanning the gap. This CDR3 reads CASRSSGGRGNTIYF. The CDR3 nucleotides read TGTGCCAGCAGGAGTTCGGGGGGAAGAGGAAACACCATATATTTT.

The chain has TRBV10-3 and TRBJ1-1; no definite D call. Germline CDR1 is ENHRY and CDR2 is SYGVKD. Trimming took 9 bases from V and 7 from J, leaving 12 bases between them. This CDR3 spans 11 amino acids. CDR3 bases: TGTGCCATGTACGCGGACGGTGAAGCTTTCTTT. Translated, it gives CAMYADGEAFF.

The rearrangement links TRBV3-1 (or the pseudogene TRBV3-2) to TRBJ1-5; D gene ambiguous. V lost 1 base and J lost 0, with 10 bases in between. CDR1 and CDR2 from the germline V gene are LGHDT and YNNKEL (reference sequence). This CDR3 spans 16 amino acids. CDR3 amino acids: CASSQGRTYSNQPQHF. The CDR3 DNA reads as TGTGCCAGCAGCCAAGGCAGGACCTATAGCAATCAGCCCCAGCATTTT.

The CDR3 loop reads CASSTGTSGGYEQYV. The CDR3 nucleotides are TGTGCCAGCAGTACCGGGACTAGCGGGGGATACGAGCAGTACGTC. The chain has TRBV6-2 or TRBV6-3 and TRBJ2-7, with 14 nucleotides matching TRBD2. The length of the CDR3 is 15 residues. The germline V gene has CDR1 MNHEY and CDR2 SVGEGT. Trimming took 5 bases from V and 4 from J; bases not matched to a gene: 4.

The V call is TRBV3-1 (or the pseudogene TRBV3-2), the J call TRBJ1-1, with D possibly TRBD1 on 6 matching bases. The CDR3 covers 15 residues. Germline V CDR1 and CDR2: LGHDT, YNNKEL (reference sequence). Trimming shortened V by 0 bases and J by 5 bases, and 13 bases separated the two germline ends. The CDR3 bases are TGTGCCAGCAGCCAAGAGTCAGACAGGATTACTGAAGCTTTCTTT. It translates to CASSQESDRITEAFF.